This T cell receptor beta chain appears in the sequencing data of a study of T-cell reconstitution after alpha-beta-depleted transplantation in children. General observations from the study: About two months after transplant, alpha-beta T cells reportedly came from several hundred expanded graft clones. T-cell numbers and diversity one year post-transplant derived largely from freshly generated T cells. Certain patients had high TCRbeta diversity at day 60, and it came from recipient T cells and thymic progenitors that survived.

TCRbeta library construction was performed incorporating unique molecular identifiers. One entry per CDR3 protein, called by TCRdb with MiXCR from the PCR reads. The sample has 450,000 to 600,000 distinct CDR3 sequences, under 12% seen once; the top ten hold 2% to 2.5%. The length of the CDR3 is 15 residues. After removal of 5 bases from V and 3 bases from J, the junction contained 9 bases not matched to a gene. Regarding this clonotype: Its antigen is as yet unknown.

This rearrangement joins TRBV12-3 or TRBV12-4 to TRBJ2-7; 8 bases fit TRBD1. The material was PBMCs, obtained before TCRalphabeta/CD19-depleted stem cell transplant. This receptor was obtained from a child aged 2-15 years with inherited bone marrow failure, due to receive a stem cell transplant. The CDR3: CASSPGQGTLYEQYF. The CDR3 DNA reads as TGTGCCAGCAGTCCCGGACAGGGCACCCTCTACGAGCAGTACTTC.